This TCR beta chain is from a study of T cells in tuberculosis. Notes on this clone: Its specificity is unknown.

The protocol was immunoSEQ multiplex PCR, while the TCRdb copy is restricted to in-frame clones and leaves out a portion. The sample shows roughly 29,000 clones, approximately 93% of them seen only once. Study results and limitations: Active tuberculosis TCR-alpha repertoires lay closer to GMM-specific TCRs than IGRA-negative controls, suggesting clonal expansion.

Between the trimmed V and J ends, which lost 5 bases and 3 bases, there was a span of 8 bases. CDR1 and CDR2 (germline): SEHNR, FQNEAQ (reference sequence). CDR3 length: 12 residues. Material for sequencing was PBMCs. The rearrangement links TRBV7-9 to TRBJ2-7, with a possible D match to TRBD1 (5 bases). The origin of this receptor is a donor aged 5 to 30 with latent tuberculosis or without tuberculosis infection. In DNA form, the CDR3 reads TGTGCCAGCAGCGTTGACAGCTACGAGCAGTACTTC. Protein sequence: CASSVDSYEQYF.